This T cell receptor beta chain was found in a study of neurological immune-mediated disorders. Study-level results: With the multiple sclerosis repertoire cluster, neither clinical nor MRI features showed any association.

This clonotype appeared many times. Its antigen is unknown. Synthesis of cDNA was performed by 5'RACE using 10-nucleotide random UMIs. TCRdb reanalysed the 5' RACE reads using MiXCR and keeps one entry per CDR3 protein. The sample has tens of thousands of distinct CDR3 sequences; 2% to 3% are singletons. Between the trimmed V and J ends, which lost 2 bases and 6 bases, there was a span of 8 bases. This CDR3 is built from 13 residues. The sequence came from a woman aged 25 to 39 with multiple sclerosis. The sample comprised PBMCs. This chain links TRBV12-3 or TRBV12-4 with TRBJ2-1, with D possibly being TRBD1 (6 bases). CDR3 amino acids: CASSLMGANEQFF. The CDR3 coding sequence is TGTGCCAGCAGTTTAATGGGGGCCAATGAGCAGTTCTTC.